This paragraph covers one T cell receptor (beta chain) sequence. As yet, its antigen is unknown. CDR3 length equals 16 residues. The germline CDR1 and CDR2 sequences are SGDLS and YYNGEE. The TRB libraries of cDNA were built by UMI-labeled 5' RACE. TCRdb reprocessed the 5' RACE reads and stores each CDR3 protein as one record, lacking DNA. Recorded for this sample: about 130,000 distinct CDR3 sequences. Among CD8+ T cells, naive ones were CD45RO-CCR7+CD27+CD95-. The record originates from a study of CXCR3-negative and CXCR3-positive naive CD8 T cells. Study observations and caveats: In CXCR3-positive naive cells, the TRB CDR3s were more hydrophobic than in CXCR3-negative naive cells.

Sequences were obtained from naive CXCR3- CD8+ T cells from blood. Subset given: CD45RO-CCR7+CD27+CD95- naive CD8+ T cells lacking CXCR3 (TNR3-). This receptor was taken from a human donor in good health. Some clones in this sample may be carry-over from other donors' samples. This chain joins TRBV9 and TRBJ2-1; TCRdb proposes TRBD2, but this gene call is untestable without DNA. The CDR3 here is CASSATGSLNYNEQFF.